This passage covers 11 T cell receptor beta chains from one sample sequenced in a study of blood T cell repertoires in COVID-19. Profiling relied on immunoSEQ multiplex PCR, and the TCRdb table lists in-frame clones only, not all of them. The profile shows about 300,000 clones, around 83% of them singletons. The source material was peripheral blood. The receptors stem from a woman aged 45-59 years with acute or convalescent COVID-19.

The J gene is TRBJ1-5, the V gene TRBV7-2; D is ambiguous. Trimming stripped 1 base from V and 4 bases from J, with 5 bases between. This CDR3 is 13 amino acids long. Germline V gene lookup returns CDR1 SGHTA and CDR2 FQGNSA. CDR3 protein: CASSLVINQPQHF. CDR3 bases: TGTGCCAGCAGCTTAGTAATTAATCAGCCCCAGCATTTT.

CDR3 amino acids: CASSVDSTGQGETQYF. The CDR3 region has the DNA TGTGCCAGCAGCGTAGATTCCACAGGGCAGGGAGAGACCCAGTACTTC. V gene TRBV9 combines with J gene TRBJ2-5; tentative D call: TRBD1 (6 bases). Germline V gene sequence: CDR1 SGDLS, CDR2 YYNGEE. The V and J ends lost 0 bases and 4 bases respectively, with 16 bases between them. This CDR3 region has 16 residues. Full variable domain (outside the CDR3, taken from reference TRBV9 and TRBJ2-5): DSGVTQTPKHLITATGQRVTLRCSPRSGDLSVYWYQQSLDQGLQFLIQYYNGEERAKGNILERFSAQQFPDLHSELNLSSLELGDSALYFCASSVDSTGQGETQYFGPGTRLLVL.

This rearrangement joins TRBV6-5 to TRBJ2-7, with TRBD2 identical over 10 bases. From germline, CDR1 is MNHEY and CDR2 SVGAGI. The CDR3 covers 15 residues. V was clipped by 9 bases and J by 1 base; unmatched bases: 9. The CDR3 bases are TGTGCCAGTGCAAGCGGGAGGGGTCTTTCCTACGAGCAGTACTTC. As protein: CASASGRGLSYEQYF.

The chain couples TRBV7-2 to TRBJ2-1, with 11 bases that match TRBD2. J gave up 4 bases and V 6 bases, and 5 bases lay outside the gene matches. The CDR3 consists of 15 residues. Germline lookup yields CDR1 SGHTA and CDR2 FQGNSA. In DNA form, the CDR3 reads TGTGCCAGCAGACCGACTAGCGGGGATTACAATGAGCAGTTCTTC. It encodes CASRPTSGDYNEQFF.

The V gene is TRBV29-1, the J gene TRBJ1-2; D is ambiguous. In germline, CDR1 is SQVTM, CDR2 ANQGSEA. Trimming shortened V by 4 bases and J by 0 bases, and 12 bases separated the two germline ends. The CDR3 loop spans 14 amino acids. CDR3 nucleotides: TGCAGCGTTGTCAGCGAGATCACTAACTATGGCTACACCTTC. Encoded protein: CSVVSEITNYGYTF.

In this sample, this clone turned up a few times. The V and J genes are TRBV15 and TRBJ2-2; no firm D call. Per germline, CDR1 LNHNV and CDR2 YYDKDF (reference sequence). This CDR3 is built from 13 residues. Trimming stripped 1 base from V and 8 bases from J, with 8 bases between. The CDR3 loop is CATSRVYLGELFF. The CDR3 DNA reads as TGTGCCACCAGCAGAGTTTATCTAGGGGAGCTGTTTTTT.

This clone has a handful of counts. The chain is built from TRBV7-8 and TRBJ2-2, with TRBD2 as a possible D gene (5 bases). The CDR3 contains 16 residues. V was clipped by 5 bases and J by 0 bases, with 13 bases between them. From germline, CDR1 is SGHVS and CDR2 FQNEAQ. CDR3 region: CASSNRGLANTGELFF. In nucleotides, the CDR3 is TGTGCCAGCAGCAACAGAGGACTGGCGAACACCGGGGAGCTGTTTTTT.

This clone has only a few counts. The chain carries TRBV5-1 and TRBJ2-1; 13 bases match TRBD2. V gave up 0 bases and J gave up 9 bases; unmatched junction bases: 6. Per germline, CDR1 SGHRS and CDR2 YFSETQ. CDR3 length: 16 residues. CDR3 in DNA: TGCGCCAGCAGCTTGGCCGGGACTAGCGGGAAAACTGAGCAGTTCTTC. Protein: CASSLAGTSGKTEQFF. The whole variable domain, remainder taken from reference TRBV5-1 and TRBJ2-1, is KAGVTQTPRYLIKTRGQQVTLSCSPISGHRSVSWYQQTPGQGLQFLFEYFSETQRNKGNFPGRFSGRQFSNSRSEMNVSTLELGDSALYLCASSLAGTSGKTEQFFGPGTRLTVL.

In the case of this clone: The sample carries other DNA sequences with the same CDR3. This rearrangement joins TRBV5-1 to TRBJ1-4, with TRBD1 matching 10 bases. This CDR3 region has 15 residues. With V trimmed by 1 base and J by 6 bases, 3 bases remained unmatched. Germline values: CDR1 SGHRS, CDR2 YFSETQ. Here the CDR3 DNA reads TGCGCCAGCAGCTTGACCGGGACAGGGGATGAAAAACTGTTTTTT. Its protein product is CASSLTGTGDEKLFF.

The chain has TRBV4-1 and TRBJ2-3; unclear D gene. CDR3 length: 14 residues. Germline V gene lookup returns CDR1 MGHRA and CDR2 YSYEKL. The V and J ends lost 0 bases and 8 bases respectively, with 12 bases between them. The CDR3 DNA sequence: TGCGCCAGCAGCCAAGAGCGGTTGTTAGTTACGCAGTATTTT. Its translation: CASSQERLLVTQYF.

The chain uses TRBV19 and TRBJ2-1; 14 bases are a match to TRBD2. The CDR3 contains 20 residues. The V and J ends lost 6 bases and 1 base, in that order; junction bases with no gene match: 14. Per germline, CDR1 LNHDA and CDR2 SQIVND (reference sequence). The CDR3 bases are TGTGCCAGTAGCCCCCACTTCGGGACTAGCGGGAGAAGGTCCTACAATGAGCAGTTCTTC. Protein sequence: CASSPHFGTSGRRSYNEQFF. Together with reference TRBV19 and TRBJ2-1, the CDR3 gives the full variable domain: DGGITQSPKYLFRKEGQNVTLSCEQNLNHDAMYWYRQDPGQGLRLIYYSQIVNDFQKGDIAEGYSVSREKKESFPLTVTSAQKNPTAFYLCASSPHFGTSGRRSYNEQFFGPGTRLTVL.